This TCR beta chain was documented in a study of OX40 agonist ivuxolimab in advanced cancers. Study information: Ivuxolimab, which patients received intravenously every 2 weeks, was dosed at 0.01 to 10 mg/kg. Averaging 60 years in age, with a range of about 23 to 85, the cohort was 80% to 90% male.

General study results and limits: Among the lowest peripheral clonal expansion occurred in 0.1-3.0 mg/kg partial responders.

Concerning this clone: Its antigen is not identified.

Method: immunoSEQ multiplex PCR; TCRdb's copy keeps in-frame clones and lacks some. The repertoire holds more than 50,000 clones, with 94% as singletons. The V and J ends lost 10 bases and 4 bases respectively, with 16 bases between them. The CDR3 has 13 residues. Germline loops: CDR1 LNHDA, CDR2 SQIVND (reference sequence). V usage is TRBV19 and J usage is TRBJ1-2, with TRBD1 as a possible D gene (5 bases). This TCR was sampled from an adult with an advanced solid tumor such as melanoma, head and neck, liver or kidney cancer. The sample here was CD4+ or CD8+ T cells sorted from blood, taken in a trial of the OX40 agonist ivuxolimab. Written as DNA, the CDR3 is TGTGCCACCCGCCCGGGACGGACCTATGGCTACACCTTC. Residues: CATRPGRTYGYTF. The whole variable domain, filled in from reference TRBV19 and TRBJ1-2, reads DGGITQSPKYLFRKEGQNVTLSCEQNLNHDAMYWYRQDPGQGLRLIYYSQIVNDFQKGDIAEGYSVSREKKESFPLTVTSAQKNPTAFYLCATRPGRTYGYTFGSGTRLTVV.